The sequence of this TCR beta chain was determined in a study of OX40 agonist ivuxolimab in advanced cancers. Turning to the study itself: The patients' treatment was ivuxolimab, an agonistic anti-OX40 (CD134) antibody.

The table came from immunoSEQ multiplex PCR; TCRdb's copy has only in-frame clones and leaves some out. The top ten hold more than 5.5% of the sample, which has 65,000 to 95,000 clones, approximately 92% seen once. With baseline, cycle 4 day 1, and cycle 7 day 1 as timepoints, blood was sampled. Germline CDR1 reads SGHDT; CDR2 reads YYEEEE. The CDR3 loop spans 15 amino acids. V shed 1 base and J 5 bases; nucleotides not matched to a gene: 4. The V gene is TRBV5-6, the J gene TRBJ2-5, with 11 bases aligning to TRBD2. Material: CD4+ or CD8+ T cells sorted from blood, obtained in a trial of the OX40 agonist ivuxolimab. The sequence was collected from an adult with an advanced solid tumor such as melanoma, head and neck, liver or kidney cancer. CDR3 bases: TGTGCCAGCAGCTTGTCTAGCGGGAGGTTCGAGACCCAGTACTTC. It codes for CASSLSSGRFETQYF. Full variable domain (outside the CDR3, taken from reference TRBV5-6 and TRBJ2-5): DAGVTQSPTHLIKTRGQQVTLRCSPKSGHDTVSWYQQALGQGPQFIFQYYEEEERQRGNFPDRFSGHQFPNYSSELNVNALLLGDSALYLCASSLSSGRFETQYFGPGTRLLVL.